These 23 T cell receptor beta chains originate from one sample sequenced in a study of cytomegalovirus exposure and HLA in healthy donors. Primers: 60 Vbeta forward and 13 Jbeta reverse. Method: immunoSEQ multiplex PCR; TCRdb's copy keeps in-frame clones and lacks some. The sample holds approximately 100,000 clones, about 76% seen once. Sequencing was performed on PBMCs. Receptors originate from a middle-aged man in good health and CMV-seronegative.

This clone has a handful of counts. This chain uses TRBV6-6 with TRBJ2-2, with D possibly matching TRBD1 (5 bases). The CDR3 has 13 residues. V gave up 7 bases and J gave up 7 bases, with 13 bases separating them. Germline CDR1 reads MNHNY; CDR2 reads SVGAGI (reference sequence). The CDR3 sequence is CASTEGAIGELFF. The CDR3 bases are TGTGCCAGCACCGAAGGGGCAATCGGGGAGCTGTTTTTT.

The J gene is TRBJ1-2, the V gene TRBV23-1, with 7 bases matching TRBD1. TRBV23-1 carries the ORF label, with uncertain function. There are 14 residues in the CDR3. V gave up 8 bases and J gave up 7 bases; unmatched junction bases: 13. The CDR3 sequence is CASLQGPGLGGYTF. The CDR3 nucleotides are TGCGCCAGCCTACAGGGGCCGGGTTTGGGTGGCTACACCTTC.

The genes are TRBV4-3 and TRBJ1-6; perhaps TRBD1 as D (5 bases). V was shortened by 3 bases and J by 10 bases, with 7 bases between the two germline ends. The CDR3 extends over 12 amino acids. Germline V gene sequence: CDR1 LGHNA, CDR2 YSLEER. The chain's CDR3 is CASSQGHSPLHF. The CDR3 DNA follows: TGCGCCAGCAGCCAGGGGCACTCACCCCTCCACTTT.

The chain links TRBV11-3 to TRBJ2-7, with D perhaps matching TRBD1 (6 bases). Germline values: CDR1 SGHNT, CDR2 YENEEA. Trimming cost V 4 bases and J 1 base, with 11 bases left between them. The CDR3 is 14 amino acids. The CDR3 is CASSSSGTSYEQYF. CDR3 DNA: TGTGCCAGCAGCTCCTCCGGGACATCCTACGAGCAGTACTTC. Full variable domain (missing parts from reference TRBV11-3 and TRBJ2-7): EAGVVQSPRYKIIEKKQPVAFWCNPISGHNTLYWYLQNLGQGPELLIRYENEEAVDDSQLPKDRFSAERLKGVDSTLKIQPAELGDSAVYLCASSSSGTSYEQYFGPGTRLTVT.

This clone was seen only a few times. V usage is TRBV13 and J usage is TRBJ1-6; D remains ambiguous. The CDR3 has 14 amino acids. CDR1 PRHDT and CDR2 FYEKMQ come from the germline V gene (reference sequence). V lost 2 bases and J lost 7, with 9 bases in between. The CDR3 is CASSLRTGNSPLHF. The CDR3 DNA is TGTGCCAGCAGCTTAAGGACGGGGAATTCACCCCTCCACTTT. Complete variable domain (other parts from reference TRBV13 and TRBJ1-6): AAGVIQSPRHLIKEKRETATLKCYPIPRHDTVYWYQQGPGQDPQFLISFYEKMQSDKGSIPDRFSAQQFSDYHSELNMSSLELGDSALYFCASSLRTGNSPLHFGNGTRLTVT.

In regard to this clone: One end of the junction varies from germline; a read error may be responsible. The chain couples TRBV7-9 to TRBJ1-4; D might be TRBD1 (6 bases). The CDR3 extends over 12 amino acids. The germline V gene encodes CDR1 SEHNR and CDR2 FQNEAQ (reference sequence). CDR3 amino acids: CSSSPDREKLFF. In DNA form, the CDR3 reads TGTTCCAGCAGCCCAGACAGGGAAAAACTGTTTTTT.

This rearrangement joins TRBV30 to TRBJ1-1; D is unclear. Germline-derived CDR1 and CDR2 are GTSNPN and SVGIG (reference sequence). V lost 2 bases and J lost 2, with 15 bases in between. The CDR3 sequence is 15 residues long. The CDR3, as DNA: TGTGCCTGGAGTTCAGGAAACTCAGCTAACACTGAAGCTTTCTTT. The encoded protein is CAWSSGNSANTEAFF.

CDR3 amino acids: CSVEGGQGDTDWHYGYTF. For the CDR3, the DNA is TGCAGCGTTGAGGGGGGACAGGGGGATACCGACTGGCACTATGGCTACACCTTC. The chain combines TRBV29-1 with TRBJ1-2; 11 bases align to TRBD1. This CDR3 contains 18 residues. J was trimmed by 3 bases and V by 3 bases; bases with no gene match: 15. Germline V CDR1 and CDR2: SQVTM, ANQGSEA.

The sample holds a few counts of this clone. The rearrangement links TRBV5-1 to TRBJ2-2, with 7 bases identical to TRBD2. The germline gives CDR1 SGHRS, CDR2 YFSETQ. V was pared by 0 bases and J by 6 bases, with 8 bases of the junction left unmatched. This CDR3 region has 16 residues. The CDR3 loop is CASSLVAREGSGELFF. In nucleotides, the CDR3 is TGCGCCAGCAGCTTGGTCGCCAGGGAGGGATCCGGGGAGCTGTTTTTT.

The gene calls are TRBV5-1 and TRBJ1-2; 7 positions match TRBD1. Germline V gives CDR1 SGHRS, CDR2 YFSETQ. The CDR3 is 15 residues long. With 4 bases clipped from V and 3 bases from J, the junction kept 9 bases outside the gene matches. The CDR3 loop reads CASSADGQAYYGYTF. The DNA for the CDR3 is TGCGCCAGCAGCGCCGACGGACAGGCCTACTATGGCTACACCTTC.

The CDR3 here is CASSDRQNYGYTF. The CDR3 nucleotides are TGTGCCAGCAGTGATAGACAGAACTATGGCTACACCTTC. The J gene is TRBJ1-2, the V gene TRBV2, with TRBD1 as a possible D gene (5 bases). Trimming took off 3 bases at V and 2 bases at J, with 7 bases between the two ends. CDR3 length: 13 amino acids. Germline V lookup: CDR1 SNHLY, CDR2 FYNNEI.

This chain uses TRBV4-1 with TRBJ2-7; tentative D call: TRBD2 (6 bases). Germline V gene lookup returns CDR1 MGHRA and CDR2 YSYEKL. Trimming took 4 bases from V and 3 from J, leaving 10 bases between them. This CDR3 is built from 13 residues. The CDR3 coding sequence is TGCGCCAGCAGCCTCAACGGGGGCTACGAGCAGTACTTC. Translating gives CASSLNGGYEQYF.

V gene TRBV6-5 combines with J gene TRBJ2-2, with no clear D. Trimming took off 7 bases at V and 1 base at J, with 10 bases between the two ends. The CDR3 has 14 amino acids. Per the germline V gene, CDR1 is MNHEY and CDR2 is SVGAGI. CDR3 in DNA: TGTGCCAGCATGGGTGCAGGGAACACCGGGGAGCTGTTTTTT. Its protein is CASMGAGNTGELFF.

This clone was recorded a few times. The chain couples TRBV9 to TRBJ2-7; 11 bases match TRBD2. The V and J ends lost 4 bases and 3 bases, in that order; junction bases with no gene match: 3. Germline-derived CDR1 and CDR2 are SGDLS and YYNGEE. CDR3 size: 14 residues. The CDR3 DNA reads as TGTGCCAGCAGCCCTACTAGCGGGGGCTACGAGCAGTACTTC. Protein sequence: CASSPTSGGYEQYF.

There are many counts of this clone. V usage is TRBV18 and J usage is TRBJ1-1, with 9 bases aligning to TRBD1. CDR1 KGHSH and CDR2 LQKENI come from the germline V gene. This CDR3 is 15 amino acids long. J gave up 2 bases and V 6 bases, and 7 bases lay outside the gene matches. Here the CDR3 reads CASSPRTGENTEAFF. CDR3 DNA: TGTGCCAGCTCCCCTCGGACAGGGGAAAACACTGAAGCTTTCTTT.

J is TRBJ2-2 and V is TRBV7-2; D remains unclear. The ends were cut back, 5 bases at V and 8 bases at J, with 9 bases in the middle. This CDR3 spans 12 amino acids. The V gene's germline CDR1 is SGHTA and CDR2 FQGNSA. CDR3 DNA sequence: TGTGCCAGCAGCCATCTGGCTGGGGAGCTGTTTTTT. Protein product: CASSHLAGELFF.

The chain is built from TRBV4-3 and TRBJ1-4; D is possibly TRBD1 (6 bases). The ends were cut back, 1 base at V and 7 bases at J, with 13 bases in the middle. The CDR3 extends over 15 amino acids. Germline lookup yields CDR1 LGHNA and CDR2 YSLEER. Here the CDR3 reads CASSQAGGRGEKLFF. CDR3 DNA: TGCGCCAGCAGCCAAGCTGGGGGCAGGGGTGAAAAACTGTTTTTT.

The V and J genes are TRBV6-1 and TRBJ2-3, with D perhaps matching TRBD1 (6 bases). CDR1 is MNHNS and CDR2 is SASEGT in the germline V gene. V lost 5 bases and J 0 bases, leaving 12 bases between the germline ends. The CDR3 consists of 15 residues. DNA for the CDR3: TGTGCCAGCAGTCACAGGGTGTCTAGCACAGATACGCAGTATTTT. This encodes CASSHRVSSTDTQYF.

The V call is TRBV29-1, the J call TRBJ2-1; D gene unclear. Germline-derived CDR1 and CDR2 are SQVTM and ANQGSEA. This CDR3 region has 12 residues. V lost 1 base, J lost 10 bases, and 11 bases lay in between. DNA of the CDR3: TGCAGCGTTGAAGTCCAACCTAGGGAGCAGTTCTTC. This translates into CSVEVQPREQFF.

This clone was counted a few times. The chain employs TRBV6-5 and TRBJ1-1; a weak D match, TRBD1 (6 bases). The CDR3 is 12 residues long. Germline CDR1 MNHEY, CDR2 SVGAGI. V was cut by 6 bases and J by 10 bases, with 15 bases left in between. CDR3 protein: CASSSGGRPAFF. For the CDR3, the DNA is TGTGCCAGCAGCTCCGGGGGGCGGCCAGCTTTCTTT.

The gene calls are TRBV7-9 and TRBJ2-7, with 12 bases aligning to TRBD1. Germline V gene data show CDR1 as SEHNR and CDR2 as FQNEAQ (reference sequence). The CDR3 runs 15 residues. J was trimmed by 5 bases and V by 8 bases; bases with no gene match: 10. The CDR3 loop reads CASSLTGTGGDEQYF. In nucleotides, the CDR3 is TGTGCCAGCTCATTAACCGGGACAGGGGGCGACGAGCAGTACTTC.

This clone was recorded a few times. V usage is TRBV27 and J usage is TRBJ2-5; 9 nucleotides line up with TRBD2. CDR1 and CDR2 (germline): MNHEY, SMNVEV (reference sequence). V lost 6 bases and J lost 5; bases outside the gene matches: 16. The CDR3 totals 17 residues. CDR3 sequence (DNA): TGTGCCAGCAGGCATAGGGTGCGCGGGGGGGCCGAGGAGACCCAGTACTTC. Translating gives CASRHRVRGGAEETQYF.

This rearrangement joins TRBV19 to TRBJ1-2, with 7 positions matching TRBD1. This CDR3 region has 13 residues. V lost 4 bases and J lost 3; bases outside the gene matches: 2. Per the germline V gene, CDR1 is LNHDA and CDR2 is SQIVND (reference sequence). CDR3 nucleotide sequence: TGTGCCAGTAGTACCGGGACAGACTATGGCTACACCTTC. Protein: CASSTGTDYGYTF.